This T cell receptor beta chain was sequenced for a study of T cells in Graves' hyperthyroidism and ophthalmopathy (dated by TCRdb to between 2017 and 2020). Study-wide context: Peripheral blood was sampled at the time of initial diagnosis, prior to any treatment. To identify distinguishing TCR V-J signatures, a discovery cohort of 100 or so patients was used, comprising 43 with Graves' ophthalmopathy and 57 with stable Graves' hyperthyroidism. An independent validation cohort of around 19 hyperthyroidism patients and about 15 patients who later progressed to ophthalmopathy tested prospective prediction of ophthalmopathy. The approximately 100 discovery patients were randomly divided into training and test sets at a 7:3 ratio. The study also compared thyroid tissue and blood T-cell repertoires from roughly 6 Graves' hyperthyroidism patients. After blood sampling, hyperthyroidism patients were treated with methimazole at a starting dose of 30 mg daily, and ophthalmopathy patients were treated with high-dose intravenous methylprednisolone. The paper reports TCR Vbeta CDR3 sequencing of roughly 140 peripheral blood samples: some 44 ophthalmopathy, under 80 hyperthyroidism and roughly 17 progressor patients. General findings and caveats noted by the study authors: In validation, the model predicted progression to ophthalmopathy a median of 6.5 months before onset, with approximately 68% sensitivity and 72.22% specificity. A model built on a 13 V-J signature distinguished ophthalmopathy from stable hyperthyroidism, reaching around 88% sensitivity and 81.08% specificity in cross-validation and 80%/75% in testing. Most expanded thyroid clonotypes (frequency above 0.001) were also detected in blood, suggesting blood repertoires may reflect thyroid immune responses. Sample size was not statistically predetermined, and blinding of investigators to group allocation was not performed.

Graves' hyperthyroidism was defined as stable when no progression to ophthalmopathy occurred over 18 months of follow-up. The hyperthyroidism patients were between 18 and 65 years old and newly diagnosed, with a disease duration of less than 2 months. Patients with uncontrolled infections, other autoimmune diseases, pregnancy or lactation were excluded. Diagnoses were based on clinical symptoms, serum thyroxine and TRAb, thyroid ultrasound and orbital computed tomography. Ficoll-Paque density gradient centrifugation was used to isolate PBMCs from under 11 ml of fresh peripheral blood. Trizol reagent was used to extract total RNA, and RNA quality was then checked on an Agilent 2100 Bioanalyzer. Amplification of TCR beta CDR3 regions was carried out from RNA transcripts. The TCR CDR3 was subjected to a first round of RT-PCR using the HTBI primer set and the Qiagen OneStep RT-PCR kit. Libraries were constructed in a second round of multiplex PCR, after which size selection and purification were performed. Paired-end sequencing of the libraries was performed with 100 bp reads on an Illumina HiSeq2000. Regarding the original processing steps: Raw data were processed with SOAPnuke, discarding reads with adapters, uncalled bases, mean Phred below 15, or no exact constant-primer or identifier match. COPE v1.2.5 was used to merge high-quality paired reads, and clonotypes were defined as unique nucleotide sequences. MiTCR v1.1 was used to align clonotypes to the IMGT TRBV, TRBD and TRBJ reference segments. Analysis was restricted to V-J combinations with a frequency above 0.0001, which covered 98% to 99.2% of repertoires. A TCS score was defined as the ratio between F50 (clonal expansion) and ExV (chaos), using BLOSUM62-based TCRdist between CDR3 peptides within each V-J. Welch's t-statistics and random forest reduced around 510 V-J features to some 14, which were used in a naive Bayes classifier (R e1071). TCRdb cleaned the public reads at Q25 with fastp, built clones with MiXCR and kept in-frame beta chains. Every distinct CDR3 protein forms one entry, paired with its most common genes and DNA. These V and J calls are TCRdb output, not the study's own analysis. Within this sample are a few hundred thousand distinct CDR3 sequences, with about 15% of them counted one time only. The ten largest account for over 25% of the sample.

The germline V and J ends show losses of 5 bases and 3 bases respectively, and no gene match explains 8 bases of the junction. From the cysteine through the phenylalanine, the CDR3 covers 15 amino acids. The entry retains the CDR3 DNA only, 45 bases that are in frame from base 1. This clonotype appeared many times. No antigen is known for it. Base qualities were left out, and no much larger clone turns up one base away. The TCR was taken from a woman in her twenties or thirties with Graves' hyperthyroidism. Sequenced: blood. The sequence joins TRBV12-3 or TRBV12-4 to TRBJ2-7, with TRBD2 matching 9 junction bases. The sequenced DNA is TGTGCCAGCAGTAGCTTGCGGGAGGGCCTCTACGAGCAGTACTTC. Its protein reads: CASSSLREGLYEQYF.